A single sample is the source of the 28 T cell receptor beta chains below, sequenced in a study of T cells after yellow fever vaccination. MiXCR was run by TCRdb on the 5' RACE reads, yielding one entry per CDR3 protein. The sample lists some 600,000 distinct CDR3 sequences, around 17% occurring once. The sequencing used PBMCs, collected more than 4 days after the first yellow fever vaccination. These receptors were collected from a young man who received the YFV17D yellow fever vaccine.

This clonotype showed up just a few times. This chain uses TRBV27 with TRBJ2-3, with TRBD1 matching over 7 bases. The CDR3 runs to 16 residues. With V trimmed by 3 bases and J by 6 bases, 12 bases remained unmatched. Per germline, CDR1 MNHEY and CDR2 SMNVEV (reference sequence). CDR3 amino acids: CASSFGRVEGADTQYF. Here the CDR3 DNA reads TGTGCCAGCAGTTTCGGCCGGGTCGAGGGGGCCGATACGCAGTATTTT.

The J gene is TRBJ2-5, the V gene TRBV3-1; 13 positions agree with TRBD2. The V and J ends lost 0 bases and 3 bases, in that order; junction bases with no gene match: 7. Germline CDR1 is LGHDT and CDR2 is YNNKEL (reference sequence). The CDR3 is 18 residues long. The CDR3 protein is CASSQDPGLAGEEETQYF. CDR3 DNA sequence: TGTGCCAGCAGCCAAGACCCCGGACTAGCGGGGGAGGAAGAGACCCAGTACTTC.

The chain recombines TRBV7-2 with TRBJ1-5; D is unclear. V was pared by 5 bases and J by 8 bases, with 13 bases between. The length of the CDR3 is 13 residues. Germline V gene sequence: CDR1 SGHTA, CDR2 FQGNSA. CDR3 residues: CASSPRREEPQHF. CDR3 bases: TGTGCCAGCAGCCCTCGAAGGGAGGAGCCCCAGCATTTT.

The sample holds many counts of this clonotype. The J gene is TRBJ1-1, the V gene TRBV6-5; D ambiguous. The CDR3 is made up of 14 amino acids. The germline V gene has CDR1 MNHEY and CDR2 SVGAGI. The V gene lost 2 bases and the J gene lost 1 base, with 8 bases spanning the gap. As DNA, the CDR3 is TGTGCCAGCAGTTACGCGGCAGGGAACACTGAAGCTTTCTTT. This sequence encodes CASSYAAGNTEAFF.

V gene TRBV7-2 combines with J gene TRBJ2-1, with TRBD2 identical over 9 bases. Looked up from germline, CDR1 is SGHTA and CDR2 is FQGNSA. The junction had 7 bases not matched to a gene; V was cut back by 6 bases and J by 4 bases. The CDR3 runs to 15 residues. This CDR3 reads CASSAIAGAYNEQFF. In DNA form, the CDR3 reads TGTGCCAGCAGTGCTATAGCGGGGGCTTACAATGAGCAGTTCTTC.

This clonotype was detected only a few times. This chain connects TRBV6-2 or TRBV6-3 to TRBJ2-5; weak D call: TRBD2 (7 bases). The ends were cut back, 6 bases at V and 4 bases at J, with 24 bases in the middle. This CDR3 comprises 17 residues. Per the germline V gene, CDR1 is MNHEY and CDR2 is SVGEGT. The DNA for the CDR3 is TGTGCCAGCAGGCCAGGGGTATGGGGGGGAGATCCAGAGACCCAGTACTTC. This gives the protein CASRPGVWGGDPETQYF.

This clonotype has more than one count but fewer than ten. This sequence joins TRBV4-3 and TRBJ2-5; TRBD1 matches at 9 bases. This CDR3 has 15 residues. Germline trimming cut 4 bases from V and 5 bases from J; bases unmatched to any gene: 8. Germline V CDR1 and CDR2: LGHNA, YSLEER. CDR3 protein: CASSPRTGGRETQYF. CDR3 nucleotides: TGCGCCAGCAGCCCTCGTACAGGGGGCCGGGAGACCCAGTACTTC.

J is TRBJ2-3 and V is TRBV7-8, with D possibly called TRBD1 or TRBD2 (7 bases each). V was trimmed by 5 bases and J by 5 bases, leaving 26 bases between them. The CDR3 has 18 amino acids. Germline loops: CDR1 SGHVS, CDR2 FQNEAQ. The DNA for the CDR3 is TGTGCCAGCAGCATAAGGGACAGTGCGGGGGTGAGGGTAGATACGCAGTATTTT. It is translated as CASSIRDSAGVRVDTQYF.

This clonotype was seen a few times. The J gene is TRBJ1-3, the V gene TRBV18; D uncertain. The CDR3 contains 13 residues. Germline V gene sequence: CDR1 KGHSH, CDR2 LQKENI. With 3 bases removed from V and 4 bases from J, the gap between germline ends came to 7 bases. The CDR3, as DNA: TGTGCCAGCTCACCCGCTACGGGAAACACCATATATTTT. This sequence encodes CASSPATGNTIYF.

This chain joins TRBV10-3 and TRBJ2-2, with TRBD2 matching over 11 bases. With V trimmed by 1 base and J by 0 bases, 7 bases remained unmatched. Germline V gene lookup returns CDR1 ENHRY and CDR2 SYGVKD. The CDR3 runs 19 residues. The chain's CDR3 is CAISEYGTSGLANTGELFF. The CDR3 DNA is TGTGCCATCAGTGAGTACGGGACTAGCGGCCTCGCGAACACCGGGGAGCTGTTTTTT.

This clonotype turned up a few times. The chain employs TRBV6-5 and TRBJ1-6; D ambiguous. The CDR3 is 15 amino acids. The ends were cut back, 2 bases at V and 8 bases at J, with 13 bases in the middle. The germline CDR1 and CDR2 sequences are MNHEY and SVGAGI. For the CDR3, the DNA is TGTGCCAGCAGTTACGCGGCGTCCCCACATTCACCCCTCCACTTT. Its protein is CASSYAASPHSPLHF.

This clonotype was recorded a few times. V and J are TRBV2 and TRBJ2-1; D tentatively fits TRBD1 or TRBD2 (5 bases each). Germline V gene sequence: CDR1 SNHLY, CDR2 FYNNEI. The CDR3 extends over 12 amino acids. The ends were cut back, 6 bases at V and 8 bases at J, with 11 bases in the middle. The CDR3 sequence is CASRGPGDEQFF. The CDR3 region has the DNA TGTGCCAGCAGGGGGCCCGGGGATGAGCAGTTCTTC. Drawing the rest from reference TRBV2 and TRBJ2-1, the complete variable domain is EPEVTQTPSHQVTQMGQEVILRCVPISNHLYFYWYRQILGQKVEFLVSFYNNEISEKSEIFDDQFSVERPDGSNFTLKIRSTKLEDSAMYFCASRGPGDEQFFGPGTRLTVL.

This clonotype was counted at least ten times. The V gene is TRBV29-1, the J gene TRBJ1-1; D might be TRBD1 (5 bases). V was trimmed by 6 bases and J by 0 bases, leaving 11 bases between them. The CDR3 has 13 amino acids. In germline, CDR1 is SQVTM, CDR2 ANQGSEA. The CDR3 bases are TGCAGCGTGGGCAGGGTTCTGAACACTGAAGCTTTCTTT. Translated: CSVGRVLNTEAFF.

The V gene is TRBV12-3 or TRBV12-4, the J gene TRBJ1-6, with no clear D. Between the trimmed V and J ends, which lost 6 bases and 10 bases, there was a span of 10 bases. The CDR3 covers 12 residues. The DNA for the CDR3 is TGTGCCAGCAGACCCTCTTTGTCACCCCTCCACTTT. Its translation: CASRPSLSPLHF.

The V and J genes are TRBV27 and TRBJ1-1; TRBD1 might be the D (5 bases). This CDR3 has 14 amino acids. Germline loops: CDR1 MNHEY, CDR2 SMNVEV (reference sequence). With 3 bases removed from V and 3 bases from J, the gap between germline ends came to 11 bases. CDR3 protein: CASSFGARDTEAFF. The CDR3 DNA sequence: TGTGCCAGCAGTTTTGGGGCGCGGGACACTGAAGCTTTCTTT.

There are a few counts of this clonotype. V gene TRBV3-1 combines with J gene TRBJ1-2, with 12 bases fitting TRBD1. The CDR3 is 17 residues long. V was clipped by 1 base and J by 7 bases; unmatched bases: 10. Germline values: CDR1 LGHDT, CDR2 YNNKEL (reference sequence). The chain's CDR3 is CASSQGTGTGGLFGYTF. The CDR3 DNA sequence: TGTGCCAGCAGCCAAGGAACCGGGACAGGGGGCCTCTTTGGCTACACCTTC.

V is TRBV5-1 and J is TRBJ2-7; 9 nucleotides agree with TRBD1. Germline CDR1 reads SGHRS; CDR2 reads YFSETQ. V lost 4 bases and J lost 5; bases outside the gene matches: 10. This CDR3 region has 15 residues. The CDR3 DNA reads TGCGCCAGCAGCCCCGGGACAGGGCTCTTCGACGAGCAGTACGTC. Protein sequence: CASSPGTGLFDEQYV.

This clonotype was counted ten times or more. CDR3 sequence (DNA): TGTGCCAGCAGCTTATGGACGGGGGGCGAAGAGACCCAGTACTTC. Amino acids: CASSLWTGGEETQYF. This chain links TRBV7-6 with TRBJ2-5; D is perhaps TRBD2 (7 bases). Germline V lookup: CDR1 SGHVS, CDR2 FNYEAQ. Trimming shortened V by 2 bases and J by 3 bases, and 13 bases separated the two germline ends. CDR3 length equals 15 residues. The full variable domain, completed using reference TRBV7-6 and TRBJ2-5, is GAGVSQSPRYKVTKRGQDVALRCDPISGHVSLYWYRQALGQGPEFLTYFNYEAQQDKSGLPNDRFSAERPEGSISTLTIQRTEQRDSAMYRCASSLWTGGEETQYFGPGTRLLVL.

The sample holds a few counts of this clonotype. CDR3 sequence reads: CASSQDRWQGEIRISGELFF. In DNA form, the CDR3 reads TGTGCCAGCAGCCAAGATCGGTGGCAGGGGGAGATTCGGATATCCGGGGAGCTGTTTTTT. The chain recombines TRBV14 with TRBJ2-2; 7 nucleotides align to TRBD1. Germline assignment: CDR1 SGHDN and CDR2 FVKESK. J was trimmed by 6 bases and V by 0 bases; bases with no gene match: 19. CDR3 length equals 20 residues.

CDR3 sequence (DNA): TGTGCCATCAGTGCCGCAACAGGGGGCTATGGCTACACCTTC. This gives the protein CAISAATGGYGYTF. This rearrangement joins TRBV10-3 to TRBJ1-2; 8 positions agree with TRBD1. After removal of 4 bases from V and 4 bases from J, the junction contained 5 bases not matched to a gene. Germline CDR1 reads ENHRY; CDR2 reads SYGVKD. The CDR3 extends over 14 amino acids.

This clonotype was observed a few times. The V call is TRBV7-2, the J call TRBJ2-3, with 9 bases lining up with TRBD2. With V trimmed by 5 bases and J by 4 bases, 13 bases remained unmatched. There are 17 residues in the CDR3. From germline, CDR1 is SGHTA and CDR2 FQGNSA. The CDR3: CASSPPWGSGGSDTQYF. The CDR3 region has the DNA TGTGCCAGCAGCCCCCCTTGGGGTAGCGGGGGCTCAGATACGCAGTATTTT.

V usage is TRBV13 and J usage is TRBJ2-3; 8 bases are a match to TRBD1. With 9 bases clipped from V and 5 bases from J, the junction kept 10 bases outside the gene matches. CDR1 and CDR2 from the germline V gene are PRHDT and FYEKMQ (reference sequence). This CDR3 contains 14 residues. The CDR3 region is CARSPGQGKDTQYF. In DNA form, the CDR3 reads TGTGCCAGGAGCCCCGGACAGGGAAAAGATACGCAGTATTTT.

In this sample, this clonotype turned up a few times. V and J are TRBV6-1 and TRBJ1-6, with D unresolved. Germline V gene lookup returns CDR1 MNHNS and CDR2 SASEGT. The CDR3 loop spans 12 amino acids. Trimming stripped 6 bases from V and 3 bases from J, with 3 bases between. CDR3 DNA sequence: TGTGCCAGCAGGAACTATAATTCACCCCTCCACTTT. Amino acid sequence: CASRNYNSPLHF.

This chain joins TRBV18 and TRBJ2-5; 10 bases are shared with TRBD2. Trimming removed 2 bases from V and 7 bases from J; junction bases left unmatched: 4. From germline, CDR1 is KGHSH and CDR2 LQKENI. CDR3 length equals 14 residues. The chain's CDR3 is CASSPESSGGTQYF. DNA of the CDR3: TGTGCCAGCTCACCAGAGTCTAGCGGGGGGACCCAGTACTTC. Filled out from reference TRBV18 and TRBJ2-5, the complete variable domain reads NAGVMQNPRHLVRRRGQEARLRCSPMKGHSHVYWYRQLPEEGLKFMVYLQKENIIDESGMPKERFSAEFPKEGPSILRIQQVVRGDSAAYFCASSPESSGGTQYFGPGTRLLVL.

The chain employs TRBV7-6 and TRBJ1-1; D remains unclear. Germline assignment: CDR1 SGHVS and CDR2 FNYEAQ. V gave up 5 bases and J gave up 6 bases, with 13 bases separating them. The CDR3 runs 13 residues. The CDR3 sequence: CASSPETDAEAFF. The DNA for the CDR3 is TGTGCCAGCAGCCCGGAGACGGACGCTGAAGCTTTCTTT.

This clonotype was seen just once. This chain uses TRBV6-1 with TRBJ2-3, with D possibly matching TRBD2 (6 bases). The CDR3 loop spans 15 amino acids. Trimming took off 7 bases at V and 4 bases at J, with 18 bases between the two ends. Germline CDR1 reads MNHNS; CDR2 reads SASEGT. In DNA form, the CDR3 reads TGTGCCAGCACCCGGGGGACTCCCGAGGCAGATACGCAGTATTTT. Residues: CASTRGTPEADTQYF.

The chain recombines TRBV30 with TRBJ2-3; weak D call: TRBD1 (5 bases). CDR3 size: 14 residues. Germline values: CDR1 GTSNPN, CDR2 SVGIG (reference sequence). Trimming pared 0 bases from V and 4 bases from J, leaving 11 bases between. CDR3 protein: CAWSVVRAADTQYF. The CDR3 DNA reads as TGTGCCTGGAGTGTTGTCAGGGCGGCAGATACGCAGTATTTT.

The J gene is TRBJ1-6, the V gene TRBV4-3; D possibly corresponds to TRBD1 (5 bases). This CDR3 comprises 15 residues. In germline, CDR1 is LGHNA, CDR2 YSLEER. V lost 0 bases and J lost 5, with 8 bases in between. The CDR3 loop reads CASSQEETDNSPLHF. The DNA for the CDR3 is TGCGCCAGCAGCCAAGAGGAGACAGATAATTCACCCCTCCACTTT.